The clone carrying this T cell receptor beta chain has a count of ten or more. Its specificity is not known. This sample is part of a study of CD8 T cells in ankylosing spondylitis. The study's findings and limits: A TCR beta motif of about eight highly homologous variants appeared characteristic of ankylosing spondylitis blood.

One entry per CDR3 protein results from TCRdb running MiXCR on the 5' RACE reads. This table holds around 180,000 distinct CDR3 sequences, over 10% found once. Germline V CDR1 and CDR2: DFQATT, SNEGSKA (reference sequence). This CDR3 is 17 amino acids long. The V end was cut by 4 bases, the J end by 4 bases, with 25 bases between. The clonotype was recovered from a female donor with ankylosing spondylitis or in good health (not recorded which). Sequencing was carried out using blood, either unsorted or a sorted T cell fraction (not recorded which). The gene calls are TRBV20-1 and TRBJ1-2; D is undetermined. CDR3 nucleotides: TGCAGTGCTAAACCCCTCTTGGAAAGAGGGAGGATCTATGGCTACACCTTC. Protein sequence: CSAKPLLERGRIYGYTF.